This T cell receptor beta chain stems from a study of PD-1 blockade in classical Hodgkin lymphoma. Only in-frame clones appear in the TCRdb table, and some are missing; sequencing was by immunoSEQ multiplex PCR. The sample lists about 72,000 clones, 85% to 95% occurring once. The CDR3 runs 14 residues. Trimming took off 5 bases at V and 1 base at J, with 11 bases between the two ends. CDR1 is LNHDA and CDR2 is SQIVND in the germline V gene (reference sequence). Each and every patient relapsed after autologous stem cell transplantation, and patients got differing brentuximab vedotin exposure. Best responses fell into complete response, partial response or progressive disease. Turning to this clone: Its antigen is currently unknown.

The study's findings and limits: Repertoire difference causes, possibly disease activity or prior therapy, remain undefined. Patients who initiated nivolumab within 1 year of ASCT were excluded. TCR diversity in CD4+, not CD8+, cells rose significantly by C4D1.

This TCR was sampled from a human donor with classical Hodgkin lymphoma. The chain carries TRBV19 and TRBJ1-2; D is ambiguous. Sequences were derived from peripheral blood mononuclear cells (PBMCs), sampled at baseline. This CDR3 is CASSPGPSNYGYTF. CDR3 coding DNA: TGTGCCAGTAGTCCCGGACCGAGTAACTATGGCTACACCTTC.